One and the same sample provided the 20 T cell receptor beta chains below, sequenced in a study of identical twins. TCRdb called the 5' RACE reads again in MiXCR, with one record for every CDR3 protein. This table has 500,000 to 550,000 distinct CDR3 sequences, 20% to 25% appearing once. These data also formed part of another study, on T cells expressing NK-cell markers.

What was sequenced was CD4+ T cells sorted from blood. The receptor set was obtained from a woman aged 18-29 years in good health.

This clonotype was seen a few times. The chain couples TRBV27 to TRBJ2-1; D is uncertain. The CDR3 contains 15 residues. Deletions cut 2 bases from V and 0 bases from J, with 8 bases between. The V gene's germline CDR1 is MNHEY and CDR2 SMNVEV (reference sequence). This CDR3 is CASSLGSFSYNEQFF. In DNA, the CDR3 is TGTGCCAGCAGTTTAGGTAGTTTCTCCTACAATGAGCAGTTCTTC.

V is TRBV10-3 and J is TRBJ1-2; D gene uncertain. The germline V and J ends were trimmed by 4 bases and 4 bases, with 13 bases remaining between them. The germline V gene encodes CDR1 ENHRY and CDR2 SYGVKD. The CDR3 sequence is 14 residues long. The CDR3 coding sequence is TGTGCCATCAGTGGTCCCCCAACAACCTATGGCTACACCTTC. Its translation: CAISGPPTTYGYTF.

This clonotype was found a few times. The rearrangement links TRBV7-2 to TRBJ2-7; D is undetermined. Germline V gene lookup returns CDR1 SGHTA and CDR2 FQGNSA. The length of the CDR3 is 13 residues. Trimming left V 5 bases short and J 6 bases short, with 14 bases between. The CDR3 DNA sequence: TGTGCCAGCAGCGGACCCCCGCAACGCGAGCAGTACTTC. Its translation is CASSGPPQREQYF. Variable domain in full (rest from reference TRBV7-2 and TRBJ2-7): GAGVSQSPSNKVTEKGKDVELRCDPISGHTALYWYRQSLGQGLEFLIYFQGNSAPDKSGLPSDRFSAERTGGSVSTLTIQRTQQEDSAVYLCASSGPPQREQYFGPGTRLTVT.

This chain joins TRBV10-2 and TRBJ1-2, with D hard to call. Trimming stripped 4 bases from V and 8 bases from J, with 5 bases between. Germline V gene data show CDR1 as WSHSY and CDR2 as SAAADI. The CDR3 loop spans 10 amino acids. This CDR3 reads CASSGGGYTF. The CDR3 DNA follows: TGCGCCAGCAGTGGTGGGGGCTACACCTTC.

This clonotype was counted between two and nine times. This chain links TRBV20-1 with TRBJ2-7; no definite D call. Trimming took 0 bases from V and 6 from J, leaving 18 bases between them. Germline CDR1 is DFQATT and CDR2 is SNEGSKA (reference sequence). The CDR3 has 15 amino acids. The CDR3 protein is CSARDFGRLASEQYF. CDR3 nucleotide sequence: TGCAGTGCTAGAGATTTCGGACGCCTGGCCTCCGAGCAGTACTTC.

The CDR3, as DNA: TGTGCCAGCAGCTTGCGCGCGGGGGGGGTCACAGATACGCAGTATTTT. Amino acid sequence: CASSLRAGGVTDTQYF. The chain employs TRBV5-6 and TRBJ2-3; 9 nucleotides align to TRBD2. The CDR3 sequence is 16 residues long. With V trimmed by 1 base and J by 2 bases, 5 bases remained unmatched. Germline assignment: CDR1 SGHDT and CDR2 YYEEEE. The full variable domain, its missing parts supplied by reference TRBV5-6 and TRBJ2-3, is DAGVTQSPTHLIKTRGQQVTLRCSPKSGHDTVSWYQQALGQGPQFIFQYYEEEERQRGNFPDRFSGHQFPNYSSELNVNALLLGDSALYLCASSLRAGGVTDTQYFGPGTRLTVL.

The chain joins TRBV20-1 to TRBJ2-4; TRBD1 aligns across 9 bases. V was clipped by 7 bases and J by 8 bases; unmatched bases: 6. CDR3 length: 12 residues. The germline V gene has CDR1 DFQATT and CDR2 SNEGSKA (reference sequence). CDR3 in amino acids: CSVSDRGDIQYF. In DNA form, the CDR3 reads TGCAGTGTCTCGGACAGGGGAGACATTCAGTACTTC.

This clonotype was detected only a few times. The rearrangement uses TRBV5-1 and TRBJ2-1; maybe TRBD2 (5 bases). Germline V gives CDR1 SGHRS, CDR2 YFSETQ. With 0 bases removed from V and 8 bases from J, the gap between germline ends came to 15 bases. This CDR3 spans 15 amino acids. CDR3 DNA: TGCGCCAGCAGCTTGGATCGCCCGGGGATGGATGAGCAGTTCTTC. It yields the protein CASSLDRPGMDEQFF.

The chain links TRBV6-5 to TRBJ1-2, with D maybe TRBD1 (5 bases). This CDR3 has 12 amino acids. V gave up 7 bases and J gave up 8 bases, with 14 bases separating them. Looked up from germline, CDR1 is MNHEY and CDR2 is SVGAGI. The CDR3 coding sequence is TGTGCCAGCACCCTAAGGGGAAAGGGCTACACCTTC. The encoded protein is CASTLRGKGYTF.

The chain has TRBV6-2 or TRBV6-3 and TRBJ2-1, with D perhaps assigned TRBD1 or TRBD2 (5 bases each). V gave up 4 bases and J gave up 5 bases, with 18 bases separating them. CDR1 and CDR2 from the germline V gene are MNHEY and SVGEGT. The CDR3 sequence is 16 residues long. CDR3 nucleotides: TGTGCCAGCAGTTTGGAAACCGGGACCGGGCACAATGAGCAGTTCTTC. This encodes CASSLETGTGHNEQFF.

This clonotype was seen more than once but under ten times. This chain links TRBV5-5 with TRBJ2-5; D is unresolved. Germline assignment: CDR1 SGHKS and CDR2 YYEKEE (reference sequence). The CDR3 sequence is 13 residues long. Trimming removed 1 base from V and 3 bases from J, with 7 bases in between. CDR3 amino acids: CASSLFSEETQYF. The DNA for the CDR3 is TGTGCCAGCAGCTTGTTCAGCGAAGAGACCCAGTACTTC.

This chain connects TRBV5-1 to TRBJ2-2, with D maybe TRBD2 (5 bases). The CDR3 is made up of 16 amino acids. V was trimmed by 1 base and J by 5 bases, leaving 15 bases between them. From germline, CDR1 is SGHRS and CDR2 YFSETQ. CDR3 in DNA: TGCGCCAGCAGCTTGAGTGCGGGCTCGCAGACCGGGGAGCTGTTTTTT. Its protein is CASSLSAGSQTGELFF.

The chain carries TRBV5-4 and TRBJ2-3; the D gene is possibly TRBD2 (5 bases). The CDR3 covers 14 residues. Germline V gene sequence: CDR1 SGHNT, CDR2 YYREEE (reference sequence). V was clipped by 1 base and J by 7 bases, with 13 bases between them. CDR3 bases: TGTGCCAGCAGCTTGAGCGGCGGTCTAAATACGCAGTATTTT. Translation gives CASSLSGGLNTQYF.

This clonotype was counted many times. The chain links TRBV29-1 to TRBJ2-3, with D unclear. The germline V gene encodes CDR1 SQVTM and CDR2 ANQGSEA. CDR3 length: 13 amino acids. Between the trimmed V and J ends, which lost 4 bases and 2 bases, there was a span of 10 bases. The CDR3 protein is CSVARTDTDTQYF. The CDR3 DNA follows: TGCAGCGTTGCTCGGACCGACACAGATACGCAGTATTTT.

This clonotype appeared a few times. This rearrangement joins TRBV10-3 to TRBJ2-7; D unclear. CDR3 length equals 13 residues. Looked up from germline, CDR1 is ENHRY and CDR2 is SYGVKD. With 8 bases removed from V and 3 bases from J, the gap between germline ends came to 14 bases. Here the CDR3 DNA reads TGTGCCATCGCAGAGACCCGACACTACGAGCAGTACTTC. Residues: CAIAETRHYEQYF.

J is TRBJ2-2 and V is TRBV6-1; no definite D call. The V gene lost 1 base and the J gene lost 7 bases, with 13 bases spanning the gap. The germline V gene has CDR1 MNHNS and CDR2 SASEGT. The CDR3 length is 15 residues. The CDR3 DNA follows: TGTGCCAGCAGTGAAGGGCATCCGTTAAACGGGGAGCTGTTTTTT. Encoded protein: CASSEGHPLNGELFF.

This clonotype was seen more than once but under ten times. The chain uses TRBV20-1 and TRBJ2-1; the match to TRBD1 covers 7 bases. Germline V lookup: CDR1 DFQATT, CDR2 SNEGSKA (reference sequence). The CDR3 is made up of 14 amino acids. J gave up 8 bases and V 0 bases, and 7 bases lay outside the gene matches. This CDR3 reads CSARDRQGADEQFF. CDR3 DNA sequence: TGCAGTGCTAGAGATCGACAGGGTGCCGATGAGCAGTTCTTC.

This chain joins TRBV12-3 or TRBV12-4 and TRBJ2-5; D gene unclear. CDR3 size: 12 residues. With 3 bases removed from V and 5 bases from J, the gap between germline ends came to 7 bases. As DNA, the CDR3 is TGTGCCAGCAGTTTTTTCGGGGAGACCCAGTACTTC. This translates into CASSFFGETQYF.

The rearrangement joins TRBV6-1 to TRBJ2-1; either TRBD1 or TRBD2 may fit D (5 bases each). V lost 6 bases to trimming and J lost 8 bases, with 23 bases between them. CDR1 and CDR2 (germline): MNHNS, SASEGT. This CDR3 has 16 amino acids. The CDR3 loop is CASSPAGTFPGYEQFF. CDR3 DNA sequence: TGTGCCAGCAGCCCTGCCGGGACGTTCCCGGGTTATGAGCAGTTCTTC.

In this sample, this clonotype turned up many times. The CDR3 loop is CASSLGGIYNEQFF. CDR3 sequence (DNA): TGCGCCAGCAGCTTGGGCGGCATTTACAATGAGCAGTTCTTC. The rearrangement joins TRBV5-1 to TRBJ2-1; D call uncertain. The CDR3 contains 14 residues. The germline gives CDR1 SGHRS, CDR2 YFSETQ. Trimming removed 0 bases at V and 4 bases at J, with 8 bases between.